This TCR beta chain was documented in a study of blood T cell repertoires in COVID-19 (TCRdb year 2020). About the investigation overall: Samples covering the acute and convalescent phases of COVID-19 were provided by collaborators in the United States, Italy and Spain. Where available, HLA class I and class II types were taken from metadata supplied by the sample provider and were not determined by assay-based typing. The sample metadata nearly always contained a de-identified subject ID, COVID-19 status, age in years and sex. The prospective study material was composed of cDNA or gDNA derived from T cells, B-cell-depleted T cells, or PBMCs. Subjects who had been exposed to COVID-19, were actively infected with it, or had recovered from it provided the deeply sampled blood TCRbeta repertoires that made up the dataset. Samples came from the ongoing ImmuneRACE study (first 160 participants) plus 1,254 subjects from 6 global collaborators. A freely available public database, intended as a resource for researchers studying the immune response to SARS-CoV-2, is where the repertoires were released.

CDR1 and CDR2 (SGHNT, YENEEA) derive from the germline V gene. The CDR3 holds 14 amino acids from the cysteine to the phenylalanine. The retained sequence is limited to the CDR3, 42 bases, with the frame set at the first base. The V end loses 1 base and the J end loses 4 bases, and a stretch of 10 bases separates them. TCRbeta CDR3 regions were amplified from genomic DNA using the immunoSEQ Assay, a bias-controlled multiplex PCR. In the source study's methods: The number of nucleated cells in each sample was estimated from the amplification of reference gene primers within the assay. To quantify the absolute abundance of each unique TCRbeta CDR3 rearrangement, sequence reads were collapsed and filtered. For each sample, productive Simpson clonality was calculated as the square root of Simpson's diversity index across productive rearrangements. TCRdb re-hosts the immuneACCESS table, in-frame sequences only. Its copies lack some clones; in the studies checked, an unresolved V gene accounts for under half of them, and the cause for the rest is not known. V and J calls and clone size are as listed in that table; D and trimming were resolved from the DNA. The sample profile shows 150,000 to 200,000 clones; around 90% of them were found once. The ten largest clones add up to about 18% of the sample.

Collaborating institutions collected whole blood in K2EDTA tubes following their own protocols. For TCRbeta analysis, collaborator samples were shipped as frozen whole blood, as isolated PBMCs, or as DNA extracted from either sample type. General study outcomes and caveats: Clinical and demographic metadata were provided uncurated, with the amount varying by source and participant.

A remark on this clone: Its antigen has not been determined. No qualities accompany the bases; no much larger clone lies one base away.

The rearranged chain carries TRBV11-3 and TRBJ1-1; the D gene remains uncertain. This sequence was found in a man in his 60s with active or convalescent COVID-19. Sequenced input: peripheral blood. The CDR3: CASSLGLGGTEAFF. The nucleotides are TGTGCCAGCAGCTTAGGACTCGGAGGCACTGAAGCTTTCTTT.